These 21 T cell receptor beta chains came from one sample sequenced in a study. Each CDR3 protein is one row after TCRdb ran MiXCR on the 5' RACE reads. The sample has 53,000 or so distinct CDR3 sequences, almost 25% seen once. The sample was tumor-infiltrating naive CD4+ T cells sorted from the breast tumor. Indicated subset: naive CD4+ T cells, CD4+CD45RA+CD25-. Source of these receptors: a female donor with breast cancer.

Regarding this clonotype: It may be a read error: a sequence one base away is much more abundant. The V gene is TRBV20-1, the J gene TRBJ2-4; D tentatively reads TRBD1 or TRBD2 (5 bases each). The CDR3 has 11 residues. Germline lookup yields CDR1 DFQATT and CDR2 SNEGSKA (reference sequence). This chain's CDR3 is CRASKRDLQYF. DNA for the CDR3: TGCAGGGCTAGTAAACGGGACCTTCAGTACTTC.

CDR3 protein: CSVAGHQETQYF. The CDR3 nucleotides read TGCAGCGTCGCCGGACACCAAGAGACCCAGTACTTC. The rearrangement links TRBV29-1 to TRBJ2-5; no firm D call. From germline, CDR1 is SQVTM and CDR2 ANQGSEA. The CDR3 has 12 residues. V was clipped by 6 bases and J by 0 bases, with 8 bases between them. The full variable domain, rest sourced from reference TRBV29-1 and TRBJ2-5, is SAVISQKPSRDICQRGTSLTIQCQVDSQVTMMFWYRQQPGQSLTLIATANQGSEATYESGFVIDKFPISRPNLTFSTLTVSNMSPEDSSIYLCSVAGHQETQYFGPGTRLLVL.

The chain uses TRBV5-5 and TRBJ1-1; TRBD1 aligns across 7 bases. After removal of 5 bases from V and 5 bases from J, the junction contained 12 bases not matched to a gene. Germline-derived CDR1 and CDR2 are SGHKS and YYEKEE (reference sequence). CDR3 size: 15 residues. The CDR3 DNA is TGTGCCAGCAGTCGGACCCTCACAGGGGTGACTGAAGCTTTCTTT. Residues: CASSRTLTGVTEAFF.

The chain is built from TRBV7-2 and TRBJ2-5; 7 bases map to TRBD1. CDR1 and CDR2 (germline): SGHTA, FQGNSA. J gave up 1 base and V 5 bases, and 7 bases lay outside the gene matches. There are 15 residues in the CDR3. The CDR3 spells CASSRSGTAQETQYF. The CDR3 DNA reads as TGTGCCAGCAGCAGATCCGGGACAGCCCAAGAGACCCAGTACTTC.

V and J are TRBV10-1 and TRBJ1-2; D remains ambiguous. The CDR3 is 14 residues long. The V gene lost 0 bases and the J gene lost 6 bases, with 11 bases spanning the gap. Germline V CDR1 and CDR2: WNHNN, SYGVQD (reference sequence). The CDR3 reads CASSESQGIDGYTF. As DNA, the CDR3 is TGCGCCAGCAGTGAGTCGCAAGGGATCGATGGCTACACCTTC.

This clonotype was recorded a few times. This chain connects TRBV20-1 to TRBJ2-5; D is perhaps TRBD1 or TRBD2 (5 bases each). The ends were cut back, 3 bases at V and 4 bases at J, with 18 bases in the middle. The CDR3 contains 15 residues. From germline, CDR1 is DFQATT and CDR2 SNEGSKA (reference sequence). The CDR3 DNA reads as TGCAGTGCTAGGTGGTTGGGGGAGAGGAGAGAGACCCAGTACTTC. This sequence encodes CSARWLGERRETQYF.

This clonotype appeared a few times. The gene calls are TRBV15 and TRBJ2-5; D remains ambiguous. Germline V gene sequence: CDR1 LNHNV, CDR2 YYDKDF (reference sequence). Deletions cut 0 bases from V and 7 bases from J, with 12 bases between. This CDR3 has 14 residues. CDR3 protein: CATSRESTKGTQYF. In DNA form, the CDR3 reads TGTGCCACCAGCAGAGAGTCAACCAAGGGGACCCAGTACTTC.

This chain uses TRBV29-1 with TRBJ2-5; TRBD1 agrees at 7 bases. V was clipped by 5 bases and J by 3 bases; unmatched bases: 6. Germline V gene lookup returns CDR1 SQVTM and CDR2 ANQGSEA. CDR3 length: 13 amino acids. CDR3 region: CSVSGDRKETQYF. Here the CDR3 DNA reads TGCAGCGTTTCCGGGGACAGAAAAGAGACCCAGTACTTC.

The chain uses TRBV27 and TRBJ2-3; possibly TRBD1 for D (5 bases). The germline CDR1 and CDR2 sequences are MNHEY and SMNVEV (reference sequence). V was clipped by 2 bases and J by 5 bases, with 5 bases between them. The CDR3 totals 12 residues. DNA for the CDR3: TGTGCCAGCAGTTTAAGGGGAGATACGCAGTATTTT. This encodes CASSLRGDTQYF.

This clonotype was found a few times. The chain carries TRBV20-1 and TRBJ2-3; 9 bases are a match to TRBD2. V lost 0 bases, J lost 3 bases, and 10 bases stayed unmatched. This CDR3 has 17 residues. The germline V gene has CDR1 DFQATT and CDR2 SNEGSKA (reference sequence). This chain's CDR3 is CSARDQYRGGGTDTQYF. For the CDR3, the DNA is TGCAGTGCTAGAGATCAATATCGCGGGGGGGGTACAGATACGCAGTATTTT.

This clonotype was detected a few times. The chain uses TRBV5-4 and TRBJ2-5; D is unclear. Trimming pared 5 bases from V and 5 bases from J, leaving 22 bases between. This CDR3 is 16 amino acids long. Per germline, CDR1 SGHNT and CDR2 YYREEE (reference sequence). CDR3 amino acids: CASRLHPWAALETQYF. CDR3 coding DNA: TGTGCCAGCAGGTTGCATCCCTGGGCGGCTCTTGAGACCCAGTACTTC.

This rearrangement joins TRBV20-1 to TRBJ1-2; 7 bases are shared with TRBD1. The J segment lost 7 bases and the V segment lost 0 bases, leaving 2 bases of the junction unmatched. Germline CDR1 is DFQATT and CDR2 is SNEGSKA (reference sequence). The CDR3 runs to 12 residues. CDR3: CSARDPGGGYTF. CDR3 DNA: TGCAGTGCTAGAGATCCAGGGGGTGGCTACACCTTC.

Remarks on this clonotype: This may arise from a read error, as a much more abundant clone is one base away. The CDR3 ends on some other residue instead of the conserved phenylalanine or tryptophan, so this is likely a read error. The V and J genes are TRBV5-1 and TRBJ1-1, with a tentative D call TRBD1 (5 bases). Between the trimmed V and J ends, which lost 0 bases and 1 base, there was a span of 16 bases. The CDR3 spans 17 residues. Germline V gene data show CDR1 as SGHRS and CDR2 as YFSETQ. In DNA form, the CDR3 reads TGCGCCAGCAGCTTGGAAGCGGCAGGGTGGGAGAACACTGAAGCTTTCTGT. This translates into CASSLEAAGWENTEAFC.

This clonotype turned up a few times. The chain uses TRBV18 and TRBJ2-5, with 10 bases fitting TRBD1. Trimming cost V 3 bases and J 5 bases; bases outside gene matches: 6. Germline loops: CDR1 KGHSH, CDR2 LQKENI. This CDR3 comprises 15 residues. CDR3 nucleotide sequence: TGTGCCAGCTCACCGGGACAGGGGCGGAGGGAGACCCAGTACTTC. Residues: CASSPGQGRRETQYF.

The genes are TRBV24-1 and TRBJ2-3; no reliable D call. CDR1 and CDR2 (germline): KGHDR, SFDVKD. Trimming took off 6 bases at V and 8 bases at J, with 20 bases between the two ends. The CDR3 extends over 15 amino acids. CDR3 DNA: TGTGCCACCAGTCCATCGCGACCCCTGTCAGGTACGCAGTATTTT. As protein: CATSPSRPLSGTQYF.

This clonotype has ten or more counts. V is TRBV12-3 or TRBV12-4 and J is TRBJ1-5; 9 bases map to TRBD1. CDR3 length: 15 residues. The V segment lost 6 bases and the J segment 3 bases; nucleotides outside the gene matches: 6. CDR3 DNA sequence: TGTGCCAGCAGCCTCGACAGGGGGGTCAATCAGCCCCAGCATTTT. As protein: CASSLDRGVNQPQHF.

Worth noting for this clonotype: Given the absence of the conserved phenylalanine or tryptophan at the CDR3 end, a read error is likely. The chain recombines TRBV12-3 or TRBV12-4 with TRBJ2-7; D possibly corresponds to TRBD1 (6 bases). The CDR3 has 13 residues. This chain's CDR3 is CASSSQGSYGQYI. The DNA for the CDR3 is TGTGCCAGCAGTTCGCAGGGGTCCTACGGGCAGTACATC.

This clonotype was found a few times. The J gene is TRBJ1-3, the V gene TRBV6-1; D might be TRBD1 (6 bases). V was pared by 2 bases and J by 4 bases, with 12 bases between. The germline V gene encodes CDR1 MNHNS and CDR2 SASEGT. CDR3 length: 15 residues. CDR3 DNA sequence: TGTGCCAGCAGTGAACGGACAGCTGCAGGAAACACCATATATTTT. This gives the protein CASSERTAAGNTIYF.

This clonotype appeared many times. The rearrangement joins TRBV29-1 to TRBJ1-1, with D possibly matching TRBD1 (6 bases). Germline V CDR1 and CDR2: SQVTM, ANQGSEA. Trimming stripped 4 bases from V and 5 bases from J, with 14 bases between. The CDR3 has 13 residues. CDR3 sequence reads: CSVGAGGGTEAFF. The CDR3 DNA reads TGCAGCGTTGGAGCTGGAGGGGGGACTGAAGCTTTCTTT.

This clonotype was observed many times. The V and J genes are TRBV9 and TRBJ2-4; D is undetermined. Trimming cost V 0 bases and J 1 base, with 8 bases left between them. Germline-derived CDR1 and CDR2 are SGDLS and YYNGEE. The CDR3 consists of 15 residues. The CDR3 spells CASSVEENAKNIQYF. In DNA, the CDR3 is TGTGCCAGCAGCGTAGAGGAGAATGCCAAAAACATTCAGTACTTC.

This clonotype showed up just a few times. The chain has TRBV7-9 and TRBJ2-2; no reliable D call. The CDR3 consists of 14 residues. Germline CDR1 and CDR2: SEHNR and FQNEAQ (reference sequence). The V end lost 2 bases, the J end lost 6 bases, and 10 bases lay between the germline ends. The CDR3 region is CASSLSSIPGELFF. The DNA of the CDR3 is TGTGCCAGCAGCTTAAGTTCGATTCCCGGGGAGCTGTTTTTT.